This T cell receptor beta chain appears in the sequencing data of a study of blood T cell repertoires in COVID-19. Study overall: Acute and convalescent COVID-19 specimens originated in the United States, Italy and Spain. T cells, B-cell-depleted T cells, or PBMCs provided the cDNA or gDNA that served as material.

The V gene end was trimmed by 3 bases and the J gene end by 2 bases; junction bases not matched to a gene: 12. Germline V lookup: CDR1 LGHNA, CDR2 YNFKEQ. This CDR3 has 17 residues. Per the study methods: Reference gene primers were amplified, and this amplification served to estimate nucleated cell counts. Method: immunoSEQ multiplex PCR; TCRdb's copy keeps in-frame clones and lacks some. Clone size and the V and J calls come from that table; the DNA yielded D and trimming. The sample has about 200,000 clones, around 82% seen once. The sequencing sample was made of peripheral blood. The source is a woman in her 40s with active or convalescent COVID-19. The chain employs TRBV4-2 and TRBJ2-7; TRBD1 matches 8 bases. CDR3 coding DNA: TGTGCCAGCAGCCACAGGACAGGGTCGGAGGTGGCCTACGAGCAGTACTTC. It translates to CASSHRTGSEVAYEQYF.